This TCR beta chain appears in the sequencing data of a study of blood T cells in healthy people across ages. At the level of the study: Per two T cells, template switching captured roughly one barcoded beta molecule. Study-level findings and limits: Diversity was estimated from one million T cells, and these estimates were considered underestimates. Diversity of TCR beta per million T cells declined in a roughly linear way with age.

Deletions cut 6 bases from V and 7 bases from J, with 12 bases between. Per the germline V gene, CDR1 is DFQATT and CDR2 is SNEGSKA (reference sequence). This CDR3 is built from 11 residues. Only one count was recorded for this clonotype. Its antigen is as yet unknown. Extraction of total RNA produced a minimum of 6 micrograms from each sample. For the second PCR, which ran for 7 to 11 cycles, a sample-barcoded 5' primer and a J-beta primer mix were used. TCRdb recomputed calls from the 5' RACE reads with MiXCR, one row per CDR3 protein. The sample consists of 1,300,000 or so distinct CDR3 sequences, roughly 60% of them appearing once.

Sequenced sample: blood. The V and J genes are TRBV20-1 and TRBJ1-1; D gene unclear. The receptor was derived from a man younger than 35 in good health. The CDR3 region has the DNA TGCAGTGCAGATCAGGACGGTGAAGCTTTCTTT. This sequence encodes CSADQDGEAFF.